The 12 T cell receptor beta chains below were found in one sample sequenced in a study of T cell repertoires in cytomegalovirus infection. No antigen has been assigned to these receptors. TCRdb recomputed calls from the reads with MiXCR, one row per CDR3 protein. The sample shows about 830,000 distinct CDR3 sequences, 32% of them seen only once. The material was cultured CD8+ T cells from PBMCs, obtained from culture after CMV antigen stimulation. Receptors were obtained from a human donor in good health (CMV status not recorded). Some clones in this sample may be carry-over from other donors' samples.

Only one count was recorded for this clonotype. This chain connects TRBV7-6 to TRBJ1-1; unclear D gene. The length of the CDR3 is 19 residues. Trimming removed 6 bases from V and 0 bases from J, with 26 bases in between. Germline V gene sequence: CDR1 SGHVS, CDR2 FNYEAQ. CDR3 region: CASSTRVQEQSSMNTEAFF. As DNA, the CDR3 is TGTGCCAGCAGTACCCGAGTCCAAGAACAGTCGTCCATGAACACTGAAGCTTTCTTT.

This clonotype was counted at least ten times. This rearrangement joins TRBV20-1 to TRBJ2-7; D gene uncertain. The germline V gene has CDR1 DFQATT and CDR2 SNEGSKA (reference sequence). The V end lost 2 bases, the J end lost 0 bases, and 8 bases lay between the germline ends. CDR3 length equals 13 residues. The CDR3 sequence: CSARWQSSYEQYV. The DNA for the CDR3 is TGCAGTGCTAGATGGCAGAGCTCCTACGAGCAGTACGTC.

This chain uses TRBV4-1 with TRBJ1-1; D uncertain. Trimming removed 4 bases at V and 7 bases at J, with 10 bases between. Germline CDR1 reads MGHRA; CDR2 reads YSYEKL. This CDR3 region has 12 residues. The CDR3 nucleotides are TGCGCCAGCAGCCGTATCCCAGGTGAAGCTTTCTTT. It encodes CASSRIPGEAFF.

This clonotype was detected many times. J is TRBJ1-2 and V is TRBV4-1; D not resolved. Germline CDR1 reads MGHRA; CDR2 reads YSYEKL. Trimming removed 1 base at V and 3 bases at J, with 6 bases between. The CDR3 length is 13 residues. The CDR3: CASSQGPYYGYTF. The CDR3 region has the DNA TGCGCCAGCAGCCAAGGCCCTTACTATGGCTACACCTTC.

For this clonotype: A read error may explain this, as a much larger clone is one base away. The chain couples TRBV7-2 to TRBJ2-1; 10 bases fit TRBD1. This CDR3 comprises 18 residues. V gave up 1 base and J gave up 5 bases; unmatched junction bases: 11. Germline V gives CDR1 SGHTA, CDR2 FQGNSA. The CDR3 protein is CASSLVGTGAFTNNEQFF. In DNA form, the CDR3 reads TGTGCCAGCAGCTTAGTAGGGACAGGGGCCTTCACTAACAATGAGCAGTTCTTC.

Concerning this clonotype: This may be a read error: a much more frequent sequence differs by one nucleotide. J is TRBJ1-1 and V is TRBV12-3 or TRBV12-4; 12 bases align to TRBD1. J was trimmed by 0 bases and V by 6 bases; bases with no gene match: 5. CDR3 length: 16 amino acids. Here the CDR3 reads CASSSGQGAMNTEAFF. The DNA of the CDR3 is TGTGCCAGCAGCTCGGGACAGGGGGCTATGAACACTGAAGCTTTCTTT.

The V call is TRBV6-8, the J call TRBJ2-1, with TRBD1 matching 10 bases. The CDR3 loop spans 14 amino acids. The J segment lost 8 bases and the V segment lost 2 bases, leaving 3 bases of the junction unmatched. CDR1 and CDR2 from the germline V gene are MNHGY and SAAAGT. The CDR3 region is CASSYGTGVDEQFF. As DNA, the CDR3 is TGTGCCAGCAGTTACGGGACAGGGGTCGATGAGCAGTTCTTC.

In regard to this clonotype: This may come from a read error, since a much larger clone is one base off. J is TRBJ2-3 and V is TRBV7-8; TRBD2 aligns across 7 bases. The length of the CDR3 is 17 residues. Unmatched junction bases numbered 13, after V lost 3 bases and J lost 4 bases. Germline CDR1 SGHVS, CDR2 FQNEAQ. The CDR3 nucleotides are TGTGCCAGCAGCTTTAATCCTCCGGGACGGGGGGCAGATACGCAGTATTTT. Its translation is CASSFNPPGRGADTQYF.

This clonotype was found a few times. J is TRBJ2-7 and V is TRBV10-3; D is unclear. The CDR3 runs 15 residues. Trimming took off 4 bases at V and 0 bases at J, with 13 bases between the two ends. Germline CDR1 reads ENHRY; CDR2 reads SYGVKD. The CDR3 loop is CAISVWASSSYEQYF. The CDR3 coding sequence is TGTGCCATCAGTGTTTGGGCCAGTAGCTCCTACGAGCAGTACTTC.

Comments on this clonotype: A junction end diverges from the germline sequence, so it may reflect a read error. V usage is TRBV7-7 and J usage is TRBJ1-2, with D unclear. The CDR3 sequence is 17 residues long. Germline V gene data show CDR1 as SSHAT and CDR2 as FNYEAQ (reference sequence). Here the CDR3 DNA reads TGTGCTAGCAGCCTGATCGATCGGCCTTCAGCTAACTATGGCTACACCTTC. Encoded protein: CASSLIDRPSANYGYTF.

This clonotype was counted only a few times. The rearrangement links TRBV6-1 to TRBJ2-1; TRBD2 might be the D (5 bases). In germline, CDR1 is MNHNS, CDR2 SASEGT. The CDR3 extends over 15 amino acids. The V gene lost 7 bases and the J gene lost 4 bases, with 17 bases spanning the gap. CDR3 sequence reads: CASKIPGFGYNEQFF. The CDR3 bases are TGTGCCAGCAAAATTCCGGGATTTGGTTACAATGAGCAGTTCTTC.

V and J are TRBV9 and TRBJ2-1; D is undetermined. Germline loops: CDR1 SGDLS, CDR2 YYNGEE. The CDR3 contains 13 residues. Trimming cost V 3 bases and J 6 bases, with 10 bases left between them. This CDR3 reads CASSADQINEQFF. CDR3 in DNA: TGTGCCAGCAGCGCGGACCAAATCAATGAGCAGTTCTTC.